This TCR beta chain was found in a study of cytomegalovirus exposure and HLA in healthy donors. Study-level information: Unique TCRs numbering roughly 85 million, obtained from HLA-typed donors, made up an early data release.

Worth noting for this clone: Its antigen is not identified.

Germline lookup yields CDR1 MGHRA and CDR2 YSYEKL. CDR3 length: 15 residues. The ends were cut back, 0 bases at V and 3 bases at J, with 11 bases in the middle. Notes on the study in general: Per a later analysis, 18,000 or so TCR beta sequences showed association with HLA alleles at 0.05 false discovery rate.

The PCR ran on 60 Vbeta and 13 Jbeta primers. Assay: immunoSEQ multiplex PCR; the TCRdb copy retains only in-frame clones and omits some. The sample comprises about 93,000 clones, around four fifths of which are singletons, and under 4% rests with the top ten. The sequenced sample was PBMCs. The gene calls are TRBV4-1 and TRBJ1-2; D may be TRBD1 (5 bases). This receptor was taken from a woman between 40 and 50 years old in good health and CMV-seronegative. As DNA, the CDR3 is TGCGCCAGCAGCCAAGACGGGGGGTCGGACTATGGCTACACCTTC. This gives the protein CASSQDGGSDYGYTF.